By share, the clone carrying this T cell receptor (beta chain) counts as medium-sized. Its antigen remains unidentified. These data are taken from a study of liver allograft versus peripheral blood T cells. At the level of the study: Comparisons were made between T cell receptor repertoires found in transplanted livers and those circulating in recipients' peripheral blood.

Study-level findings and limits: Within liver allografts, T cell receptor repertoires were reportedly different from those in peripheral blood.

Germline CDR1 is DFQATT and CDR2 is SNEGSKA (reference sequence). The V end lost 1 base, the J end lost 2 bases, and 3 bases lay between the germline ends. This CDR3 is 12 amino acids long. One entry per CDR3 protein results from TCRdb running MiXCR on the reads. The sample contains just under 5,500 distinct CDR3 sequences, over 15% of which appear only once. The TCR was taken from a human patient who had a liver transplant. Some T cells may possibly be graft donor cells. The V call is TRBV20-1, the J call TRBJ1-5; D remains unclear. CDR3 DNA sequence: TGCAGTGCTAGAGGTCGCAATCAGCCCCAGCATTTT. Translation gives CSARGRNQPQHF.